This T cell receptor (beta chain) originates from a study of cytomegalovirus exposure and HLA in healthy donors. Healthy donors of bone marrow made up the group. Researchers ran the PCR with 60 Vbeta and 13 Jbeta primers. Sequenced by immunoSEQ multiplex PCR; TCRdb stores in-frame clones only, minus some. The top ten clones hold 2% to 3% of a sample with around 74,000 clones, 79% of them seen once. Losses at the gene ends were 3 bases for V and 5 bases for J; bases not matched to a gene: 6. The CDR3 runs to 14 residues. CDR1 and CDR2 from the germline V gene are SGHDN and FVKESK. General study points: Later, an analysis found that common viral pathogens appeared to be linked with several of the most significant clusters. Versus the approximately 700-donor mean, an Asian-associated ancestry cluster reportedly showed fewer N-insertions in a later analysis. As a later analysis revealed, most CMV-associated TCR beta chains appeared HLA-restricted.

For this clone: Its antigen is unidentified.

The sequence was collected from a man under 40 in good health and CMV-seronegative. The chain is built from TRBV14 and TRBJ2-5, with 7 bases matching TRBD1. The sample consisted of PBMCs. The CDR3: CASSHWTGKETQYF. CDR3 nucleotide sequence: TGTGCCAGCAGCCACTGGACAGGAAAGGAGACCCAGTACTTC.